This passage covers 7 T cell receptor beta chains from one sample sequenced in a study of OX40 agonist ivuxolimab in advanced cancers. TCRdb's table, derived via immunoSEQ multiplex PCR, lists solely in-frame clones and lacks some. The repertoire holds 57,000 or so clones, with roughly 84% as singletons. The sequenced sample was CD4+ or CD8+ T cells sorted from blood, obtained in a trial of the OX40 agonist ivuxolimab. The receptor source for this set is an adult with an advanced solid tumor such as melanoma, head and neck, liver or kidney cancer.

The rearrangement links TRBV5-8 to TRBJ1-2, with TRBD1 matching 8 bases. In germline, CDR1 is SGHTS, CDR2 YDEGEE. The V gene end was trimmed by 4 bases and the J gene end by 4 bases; junction bases not matched to a gene: 9. The CDR3 totals 15 residues. CDR3 DNA sequence: TGTGCCAGCAGCCAACCCGGGACAGGCCTCTATGGCTACACCTTC. It translates to CASSQPGTGLYGYTF.

This clone has only a few counts. The V and J genes are TRBV19 and TRBJ1-5; 11 bases are shared with TRBD1. This CDR3 is 13 amino acids long. Germline assignment: CDR1 LNHDA and CDR2 SQIVND (reference sequence). J gave up 11 bases and V 8 bases, and 8 bases lay outside the gene matches. CDR3 DNA: TGTGCCAGTTATGGGACAGGGGGTTGGGCCCAGCATTTT. Its protein product is CASYGTGGWAQHF.

The chain combines TRBV19 with TRBJ2-5; 9 bases are shared with TRBD2. The CDR3 has 15 residues. Germline V CDR1 and CDR2: LNHDA, SQIVND (reference sequence). V lost 5 bases, J lost 2 bases, and 6 bases stayed unmatched. As DNA, the CDR3 is TGTGCCAGTAGTGGTAGCGGGAGCGCTCAAGAGACCCAGTACTTC. Amino acid sequence: CASSGSGSAQETQYF.

This clone was counted once. This chain links TRBV5-4 with TRBJ2-5; no reliable D call. CDR1 and CDR2 (germline): SGHNT, YYREEE (reference sequence). Trimming took 0 bases from V and 5 from J, leaving 17 bases between them. This CDR3 spans 16 amino acids. DNA of the CDR3: TGTGCCAGCAGCTTGGCCCGCCAGCAGAAAGTGGAGACCCAGTACTTC. Residues: CASSLARQQKVETQYF.

The chain is built from TRBV12-5 and TRBJ1-6; 9 bases fit TRBD1. Germline values: CDR1 LGHNT, CDR2 FRNRAP. V lost 6 bases, J lost 10 bases, and 4 bases stayed unmatched. The CDR3 length is 13 residues. CDR3 loop: CASGGTGLSPLHF. In DNA form, the CDR3 reads TGTGCTAGTGGCGGGACAGGGTTATCACCCCTCCACTTT.

The rearrangement links TRBV14 to TRBJ2-7, with TRBD2 as a possible D gene (5 bases). The CDR3 length is 15 residues. CDR1 and CDR2 from the germline V gene are SGHDN and FVKESK. Between the trimmed V and J ends, which lost 0 bases and 0 bases, there was a span of 9 bases. CDR3 residues: CASSQDRRSSYEQYF. The CDR3, as DNA: TGTGCCAGCAGCCAAGATCGGAGGAGCTCCTACGAGCAGTACTTC.

The chain employs TRBV6-5 and TRBJ2-7, with no clear D. Trimming pared 3 bases from V and 4 bases from J, leaving 16 bases between. From germline, CDR1 is MNHEY and CDR2 SVGAGI. The CDR3 runs 15 residues. CDR3 sequence: CASSYEAGEEYEQYF. DNA of the CDR3: TGTGCCAGCAGTTATGAAGCAGGTGAAGAGTACGAGCAGTACTTC.